This TCR beta chain was retrieved from a study of Tregs in tolerant kidney transplant recipients. Germline V gives CDR1 MNHEY, CDR2 SVGAGI. This CDR3 region has 15 residues. The trim removed 6 bases at V and 7 bases at J, leaving 6 bases unmatched. Clones were sequenced by immunoSEQ multiplex PCR, and TCRdb holds only the in-frame ones, with some missing. The top ten hold about 0.36% of the sample, which has over 60,000 clones, about 89% seen once. General study findings and limits: Some patients' samples used different primers over time, so nucleotide sequences weren't comparable.

Unstimulated regulatory T cells (CD4+CD25+CD127-), CD4+CD25- non-regulatory cells, CD4 and CD8 cells were FACS-sorted from thawed PBMCs. On this clone itself: Its antigen is not known.

The receptor was isolated from a human donor who received a combined kidney and bone marrow transplant. The source material was CD4+ T cells from blood, sampled before the transplant. The genes are TRBV6-5 and TRBJ2-3; 14 bases are shared with TRBD2. The DNA for the CDR3 is TGTGCCAGCAGGCGAGGGACTAGCGGGAGTTATACGCAGTATTTT. Translation gives CASRRGTSGSYTQYF.